This TCR beta chain was identified during a study of OX40 agonist ivuxolimab in advanced cancers. Some clones are missing from TCRdb's copy, which holds only in-frame ones; the method was immunoSEQ multiplex PCR. The sample consists of 55,000 or so clones, more than 70% of them appearing once. Unmatched junction bases numbered 13, after V lost 4 bases and J lost 7 bases. The CDR3 spans 15 residues. Germline CDR1 and CDR2: SQVTM and ANQGSEA. This sequence was found in an adult with an advanced solid tumor such as melanoma, head and neck, liver or kidney cancer. The chain carries TRBV29-1 and TRBJ2-5; 9 positions agree with TRBD2. This material consisted of CD4+ or CD8+ T cells sorted from blood, taken in a trial of the OX40 agonist ivuxolimab. CDR3 amino acids: CSVVGTSPGWGTQYF. The CDR3 bases are TGCAGCGTTGTTGGGACTAGCCCGGGGTGGGGGACCCAGTACTTC.